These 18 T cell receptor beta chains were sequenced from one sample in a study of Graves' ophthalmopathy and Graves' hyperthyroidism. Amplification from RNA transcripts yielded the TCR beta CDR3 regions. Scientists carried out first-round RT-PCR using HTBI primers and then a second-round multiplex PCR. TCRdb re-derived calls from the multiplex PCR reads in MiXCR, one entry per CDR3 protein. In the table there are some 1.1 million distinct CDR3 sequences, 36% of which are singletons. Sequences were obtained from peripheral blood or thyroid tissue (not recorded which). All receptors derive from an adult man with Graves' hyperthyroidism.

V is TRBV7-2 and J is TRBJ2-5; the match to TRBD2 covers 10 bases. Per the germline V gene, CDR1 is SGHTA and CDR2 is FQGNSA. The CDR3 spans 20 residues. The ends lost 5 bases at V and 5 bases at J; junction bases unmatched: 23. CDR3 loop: CASSQASGRDTHREGETQYF. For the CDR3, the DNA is TGTGCCAGCAGCCAAGCGAGCGGGAGGGACACCCACAGAGAGGGGGAGACCCAGTACTTC.

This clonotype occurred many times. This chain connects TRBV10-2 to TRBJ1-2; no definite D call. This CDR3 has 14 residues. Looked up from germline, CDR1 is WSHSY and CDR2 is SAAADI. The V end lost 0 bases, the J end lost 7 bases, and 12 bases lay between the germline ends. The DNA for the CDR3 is TGCGCCAGCAGTGAGTCAAAAGCCGCCGGTGGCTACACCTTC. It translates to CASSESKAAGGYTF.

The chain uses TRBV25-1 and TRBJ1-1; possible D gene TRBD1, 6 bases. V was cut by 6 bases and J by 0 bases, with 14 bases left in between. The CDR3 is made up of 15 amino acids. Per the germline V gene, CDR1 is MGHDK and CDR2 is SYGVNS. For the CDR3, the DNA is TGTGCCAGCAGCCGGGCTGGGGGGCTGAACACTGAAGCTTTCTTT. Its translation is CASSRAGGLNTEAFF.

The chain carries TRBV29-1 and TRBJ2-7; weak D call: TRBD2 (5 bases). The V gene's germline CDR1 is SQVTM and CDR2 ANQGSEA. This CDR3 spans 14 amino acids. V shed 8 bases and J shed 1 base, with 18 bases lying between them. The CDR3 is CSQEGWAGSYEQYF. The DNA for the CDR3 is TGCAGCCAAGAGGGTTGGGCTGGATCCTACGAGCAGTACTTC.

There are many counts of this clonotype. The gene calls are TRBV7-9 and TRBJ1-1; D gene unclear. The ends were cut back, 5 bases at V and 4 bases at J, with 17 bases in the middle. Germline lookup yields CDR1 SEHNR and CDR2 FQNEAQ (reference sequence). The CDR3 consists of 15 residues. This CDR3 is CASSPPGLVSTEAFF. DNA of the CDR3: TGTGCCAGCAGCCCCCCGGGGTTAGTAAGCACTGAAGCTTTCTTT.

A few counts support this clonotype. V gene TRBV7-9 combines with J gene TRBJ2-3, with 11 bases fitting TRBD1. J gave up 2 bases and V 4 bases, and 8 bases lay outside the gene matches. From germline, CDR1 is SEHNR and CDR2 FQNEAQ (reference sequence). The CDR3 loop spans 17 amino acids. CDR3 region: CASSYVSGQGVTDTQYF. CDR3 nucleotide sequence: TGTGCCAGCAGCTACGTCTCGGGACAGGGGGTCACAGATACGCAGTATTTT.

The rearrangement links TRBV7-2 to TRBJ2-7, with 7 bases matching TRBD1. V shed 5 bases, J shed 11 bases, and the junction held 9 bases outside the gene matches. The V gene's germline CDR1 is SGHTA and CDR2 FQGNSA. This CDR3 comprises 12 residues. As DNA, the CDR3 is TGTGCCAGCAGCGTAGGTTCGGGACAGAAGTACTTC. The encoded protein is CASSVGSGQKYF.

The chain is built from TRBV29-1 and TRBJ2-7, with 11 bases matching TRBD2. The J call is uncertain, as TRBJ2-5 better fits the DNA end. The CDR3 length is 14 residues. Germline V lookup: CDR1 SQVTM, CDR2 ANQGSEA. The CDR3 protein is CSVTGLAAQETQYF. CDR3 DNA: TGCAGCGTGACGGGACTAGCGGCACAAGAGACCCAGTACTTC.

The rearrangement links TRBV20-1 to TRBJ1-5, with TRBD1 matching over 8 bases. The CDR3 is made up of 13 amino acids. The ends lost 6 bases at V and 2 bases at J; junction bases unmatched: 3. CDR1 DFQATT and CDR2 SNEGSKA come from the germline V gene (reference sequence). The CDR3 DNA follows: TGCAGTGCCGGGACAGGTCGCAATCAGCCCCAGCATTTT. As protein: CSAGTGRNQPQHF.

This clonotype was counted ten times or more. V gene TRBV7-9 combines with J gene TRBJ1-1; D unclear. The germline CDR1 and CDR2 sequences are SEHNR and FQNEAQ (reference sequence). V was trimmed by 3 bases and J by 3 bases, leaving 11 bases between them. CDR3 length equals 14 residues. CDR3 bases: TGTGCCAGCAGCTTTGCGTCGGCGGACACTGAAGCTTTCTTT. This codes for CASSFASADTEAFF.

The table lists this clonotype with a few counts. The CDR3 region has the DNA TGTGCCAGCAGTGAATTTTCTGGTACGAGAAAAGAGACCCAGTACTTC. Translation: CASSEFSGTRKETQYF. J is TRBJ2-5 and V is TRBV25-1; no reliable D call. Germline lookup yields CDR1 MGHDK and CDR2 SYGVNS. The CDR3 extends over 16 amino acids. V lost 1 base, J lost 3 bases, and 15 bases lay in between. Based on the CDR3 plus reference TRBV25-1 and TRBJ2-5, the full variable domain is EADIYQTPRYLVIGTGKKITLECSQTMGHDKMYWYQQDPGMELHLIHYSYGVNSTEKGDLSSESTVSRIRTEHFPLTLESARPSHTSQYLCASSEFSGTRKETQYFGPGTRLLVL.

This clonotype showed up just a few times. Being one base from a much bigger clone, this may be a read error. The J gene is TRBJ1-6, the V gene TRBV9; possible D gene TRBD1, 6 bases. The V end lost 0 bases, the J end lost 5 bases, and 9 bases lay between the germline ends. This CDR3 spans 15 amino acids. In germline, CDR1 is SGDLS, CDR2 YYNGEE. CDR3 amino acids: CASSVEGVDNSPLHF. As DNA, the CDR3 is TGTGCCAGCAGCGTAGAGGGGGTAGATAATTCACCCCTCCACTTT.

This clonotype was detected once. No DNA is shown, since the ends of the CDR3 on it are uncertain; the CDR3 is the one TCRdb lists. This CDR3 is CATSEDSSIYLCSVVGGNYGYTF. This chain uses TRBV24-1 with TRBJ1-2; TRBD1, the table's D call, lacks a check against the DNA. Germline CDR1 is KGHDR and CDR2 is SFDVKD. The CDR3 numbers 23 amino acids, ends counted.

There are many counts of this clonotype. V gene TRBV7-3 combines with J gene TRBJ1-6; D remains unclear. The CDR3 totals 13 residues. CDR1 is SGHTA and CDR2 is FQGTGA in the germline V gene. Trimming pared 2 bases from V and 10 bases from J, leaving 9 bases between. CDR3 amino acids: CASSLGFGSPLHF. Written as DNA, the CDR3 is TGTGCCAGCAGCTTAGGGTTCGGGTCACCCCTCCACTTT. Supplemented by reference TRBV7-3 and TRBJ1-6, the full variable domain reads GAGVSQTPSNKVTEKGKYVELRCDPISGHTALYWYRQSLGQGPEFLIYFQGTGAADDSGLPNDRFFAVRPEGSVSTLKIQRTERGDSAVYLCASSLGFGSPLHFGNGTRLTVT.

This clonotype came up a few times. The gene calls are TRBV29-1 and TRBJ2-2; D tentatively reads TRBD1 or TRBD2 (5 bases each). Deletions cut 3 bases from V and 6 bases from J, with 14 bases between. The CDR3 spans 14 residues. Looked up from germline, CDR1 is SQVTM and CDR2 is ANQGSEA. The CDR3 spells CSVEGVLGAGELFF. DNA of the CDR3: TGCAGCGTTGAGGGGGTTCTCGGAGCCGGGGAGCTGTTTTTT.

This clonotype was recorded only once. CDR3 coding DNA: TGTGCCACTGAGGGTGGACAGGGTAGTTCACCCCAGCATTTT. Translation: CATEGGQGSSPQHF. V gene TRBV10-3 combines with J gene TRBJ1-5, with 8 bases matching TRBD1. The CDR3 sequence is 14 residues long. CDR1 and CDR2 (germline): ENHRY, SYGVKD. The V and J ends lost 10 bases and 10 bases, in that order; junction bases with no gene match: 15.

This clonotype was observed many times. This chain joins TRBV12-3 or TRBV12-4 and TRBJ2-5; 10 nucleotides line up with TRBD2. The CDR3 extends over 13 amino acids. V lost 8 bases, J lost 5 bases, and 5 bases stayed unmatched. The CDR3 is CASSSGSGETQYF. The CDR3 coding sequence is TGTGCCAGCTCTAGCGGGAGTGGGGAGACCCAGTACTTC.

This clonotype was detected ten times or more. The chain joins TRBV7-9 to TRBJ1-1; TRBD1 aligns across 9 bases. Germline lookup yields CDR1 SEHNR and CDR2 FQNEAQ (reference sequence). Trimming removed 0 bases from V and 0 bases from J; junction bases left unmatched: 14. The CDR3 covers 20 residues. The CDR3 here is CASSLALAQQGAKVNTEAFF. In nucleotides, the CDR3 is TGTGCCAGCAGCTTAGCGCTCGCACAACAGGGGGCGAAAGTGAACACTGAAGCTTTCTTT.